This TCR beta chain comes out of a study of blood T cell repertoires in COVID-19. The protocol was immunoSEQ multiplex PCR, while the TCRdb copy is restricted to in-frame clones and leaves out a portion. The sample carries 300,000 to 350,000 clones, around 88% recorded once. The sequenced material came from peripheral blood. The TCR sequence derives from a woman aged 25 to 39 with COVID-19, enrolled during active disease.

In DNA form, the CDR3 reads TGTGCCAGCAGTGGAGTTCAGGGGCCGAACATTCAGTACTTC. Translated, it gives CASSGVQGPNIQYF. The rearrangement uses TRBV6-2 or TRBV6-3 and TRBJ2-4, with D perhaps matching TRBD1 (6 bases). The CDR3 totals 14 residues. Per the germline V gene, CDR1 is MNHEY and CDR2 is SVGEGT. With 5 bases removed from V and 7 bases from J, the gap between germline ends came to 15 bases.